The 6 T cell receptor beta chains listed next were all sequenced from one sample in a study of OX40 agonist ivuxolimab in advanced cancers. Using immunoSEQ multiplex PCR, the repertoire was profiled, and TCRdb retains in-frame clones only, with some absent. The table records some 60,000 clones, under 95% of them present only once. Sequencing used CD4+ or CD8+ T cells sorted from blood, obtained in a trial of the OX40 agonist ivuxolimab. These receptors all come from an adult with an advanced solid tumor such as melanoma, head and neck, liver or kidney cancer.

The chain carries TRBV6-1 and TRBJ1-5; 7 positions agree with TRBD1. The germline V gene encodes CDR1 MNHNS and CDR2 SASEGT. J gave up 3 bases and V 6 bases, and 2 bases lay outside the gene matches. This CDR3 spans 13 amino acids. In DNA form, the CDR3 reads TGTGCCAGCAGAGGGACAGACAATCAGCCCCAGCATTTT. Its protein product is CASRGTDNQPQHF.

V usage is TRBV27 and J usage is TRBJ2-7; tentatively, D is TRBD1 or TRBD2 (5 bases each). The germline V gene encodes CDR1 MNHEY and CDR2 SMNVEV (reference sequence). The CDR3 has 12 amino acids. Trimming shortened V by 6 bases and J by 5 bases, and 11 bases separated the two germline ends. In DNA form, the CDR3 reads TGTGCCAGCAGAACGGGACCCCACGAGCAGTACTTC. It specifies CASRTGPHEQYF.

The J gene is TRBJ1-5, the V gene TRBV13, with D possibly being TRBD1 (5 bases). CDR3 length equals 13 residues. Germline V lookup: CDR1 PRHDT, CDR2 FYEKMQ (reference sequence). The ends were cut back, 5 bases at V and 6 bases at J, with 11 bases in the middle. Here the CDR3 DNA reads TGTGCCAGCAGCGACAGTCGAGGTCAGCCCCAGCATTTT. Its protein is CASSDSRGQPQHF.

The CDR3 region has the DNA TGTGCCAGCAGCCAAGAGGGGGGTTTCTACAATGAGCAGTTCTTC. Translating it yields CASSQEGGFYNEQFF. The chain has TRBV4-2 and TRBJ2-1; a weak D match, TRBD2 (6 bases). Germline V lookup: CDR1 LGHNA, CDR2 YNFKEQ. The CDR3 is 15 amino acids. The V and J ends lost 0 bases and 3 bases respectively, with 9 bases between them.

The J gene is TRBJ2-5, the V gene TRBV7-9, with D unclear. Per the germline V gene, CDR1 is SEHNR and CDR2 is FQNEAQ (reference sequence). With 5 bases removed from V and 3 bases from J, the gap between germline ends came to 13 bases. This CDR3 region has 14 residues. The CDR3 region is CASSLPIDKETQYF. CDR3 nucleotides: TGTGCCAGCAGCCTCCCGATAGACAAAGAGACCCAGTACTTC. Variable domain in full (rest from reference TRBV7-9 and TRBJ2-5): DTGVSQNPRHKITKRGQNVTFRCDPISEHNRLYWYRQTLGQGPEFLTYFQNEAQLEKSRLLSDRFSAERPKGSFSTLEIQRTEQGDSAMYLCASSLPIDKETQYFGPGTRLLVL.

The rearrangement joins TRBV28 to TRBJ2-5; no firm D call. The CDR3 contains 13 residues. CDR1 is MDHEN and CDR2 is SYDVKM in the germline V gene. Trimming shortened V by 4 bases and J by 6 bases, and 12 bases separated the two germline ends. The chain's CDR3 is CASSSMESKTQYF. The CDR3 DNA reads as TGTGCCAGCAGTTCGATGGAGAGTAAGACCCAGTACTTC.